These 26 T cell receptor beta chains came from one sample sequenced in a study of control samples from healthy donors and cancer patients. Repertoires were generated with immunoSEQ multiplex PCR, while TCRdb's copy carries only in-frame clones and drops some. The sample has approximately 150,000 clones, approximately 94% seen once; the top ten hold 13%. The sequenced sample consisted of blood. These receptors were collected from a man aged 35-49 years in good health.

Only one count was recorded for this clone. The V and J genes are TRBV9 and TRBJ2-1, with TRBD2 as a possible D gene (5 bases). In germline, CDR1 is SGDLS, CDR2 YYNGEE. V was shortened by 3 bases and J by 1 base, with 17 bases between the two germline ends. This CDR3 contains 17 residues. The CDR3 nucleotides are TGTGCCAGCAGCGCGAGGGTAGCCCAAACTTCCTACAATGAGCAGTTCTTC. This sequence encodes CASSARVAQTSYNEQFF.

The chain couples TRBV9 to TRBJ2-1; TRBD1 might be the D (5 bases). V was pared by 4 bases and J by 2 bases, with 19 bases between. CDR3 length: 17 amino acids. The germline gives CDR1 SGDLS, CDR2 YYNGEE. The CDR3 reads CASSTPLRDSPYNEQFF. CDR3 DNA sequence: TGTGCCAGCAGCACCCCTCTCCGAGACAGCCCCTACAATGAGCAGTTCTTC.

The chain links TRBV5-1 to TRBJ2-6, with no clear D. There are 16 residues in the CDR3. CDR1 is SGHRS and CDR2 is YFSETQ in the germline V gene. Trimming shortened V by 6 bases and J by 0 bases, and 13 bases separated the two germline ends. The CDR3 DNA follows: TGCGCCAGCACCAGAGACGGTAGCTCTGGGGCCAACGTCCTGACTTTC. This gives the protein CASTRDGSSGANVLTF. The whole variable domain, remainder taken from reference TRBV5-1 and TRBJ2-6, is KAGVTQTPRYLIKTRGQQVTLSCSPISGHRSVSWYQQTPGQGLQFLFEYFSETQRNKGNFPGRFSGRQFSNSRSEMNVSTLELGDSALYLCASTRDGSSGANVLTFGAGSRLTVL.

The chain recombines TRBV4-1 with TRBJ2-7, with unresolved D. The CDR3 has 17 amino acids. V was shortened by 4 bases and J by 3 bases, with 22 bases between the two germline ends. The germline V gene encodes CDR1 MGHRA and CDR2 YSYEKL. CDR3 loop: CASSPHSRAPLNYEQYF. CDR3 nucleotides: TGCGCCAGCAGCCCTCACAGTCGGGCCCCCTTAAACTACGAGCAGTACTTC.

The rearrangement links TRBV2 to TRBJ2-1; D is perhaps TRBD1 (5 bases). V was trimmed by 4 bases and J by 6 bases, leaving 10 bases between them. There are 13 residues in the CDR3. In germline, CDR1 is SNHLY, CDR2 FYNNEI. This chain's CDR3 is CASSGDSFNEQFF. Written as DNA, the CDR3 is TGTGCCAGCAGTGGTGACAGTTTCAATGAGCAGTTCTTC.

The chain carries TRBV9 and TRBJ2-2; D gene uncertain. The CDR3 covers 15 residues. Trimming shortened V by 0 bases and J by 0 bases, and 6 bases separated the two germline ends. The germline V gene has CDR1 SGDLS and CDR2 YYNGEE. Here the CDR3 reads CASSVGGSNTGELFF. CDR3 coding DNA: TGTGCCAGCAGCGTAGGTGGCTCGAACACCGGGGAGCTGTTTTTT.

The chain recombines TRBV7-3 with TRBJ1-4; possible D gene TRBD1, 6 bases. V lost 5 bases and J 2 bases, leaving 21 bases between the germline ends. The CDR3 sequence is 18 residues long. Per germline, CDR1 SGHTA and CDR2 FQGTGA. In nucleotides, the CDR3 is TGTGCCAGCAGCGAAGAGGTGGCGGGGGCCAAGACTAATGAAAAACTGTTTTTT. It translates to CASSEEVAGAKTNEKLFF.

The chain links TRBV4-3 to TRBJ2-3; 7 nucleotides agree with TRBD2. Germline V gives CDR1 LGHNA, CDR2 YSLEER. The CDR3 is 13 amino acids. Trimming at V came to 0 bases and at J to 7 bases, leaving 1 base not matched to a gene. The CDR3 bases are TGCGCCAGCAGCCAAGAGGGGGGGAATACGCAGTATTTT. This translates into CASSQEGGNTQYF.

The chain couples TRBV2 to TRBJ2-1; D is ambiguous. Germline V gene lookup returns CDR1 SNHLY and CDR2 FYNNEI. V was cut by 7 bases and J by 1 base, with 14 bases left in between. The length of the CDR3 is 15 residues. The CDR3 region has the DNA TGTGCCAGCACTGATGGGGTGTTATCCTACAATGAGCAGTTCTTC. Amino acids: CASTDGVLSYNEQFF.

The chain carries TRBV9 and TRBJ2-2; D is unclear. The CDR3 length is 17 residues. V was clipped by 1 base and J by 0 bases, with 13 bases between them. The V gene's germline CDR1 is SGDLS and CDR2 YYNGEE. The CDR3 sequence: CASSVSGESPNTGELFF. The CDR3 nucleotides are TGTGCCAGCAGCGTATCTGGGGAAAGCCCGAACACCGGGGAGCTGTTTTTT.

This clone was picked up a small number of times. The gene calls are TRBV27 and TRBJ1-4, with TRBD1 matching 8 bases. The CDR3 length is 12 residues. After removal of 8 bases from V and 7 bases from J, the junction contained 3 bases not matched to a gene. Germline CDR1 MNHEY, CDR2 SMNVEV (reference sequence). The CDR3 sequence is CASSRGLEKLFF. Written as DNA, the CDR3 is TGTGCCAGCTCCAGGGGGCTTGAAAAACTGTTTTTT.

The chain combines TRBV10-3 with TRBJ2-1, with TRBD2 matching 9 bases. The V and J ends lost 0 bases and 8 bases, in that order; junction bases with no gene match: 8. This CDR3 is 16 amino acids long. The germline V gene encodes CDR1 ENHRY and CDR2 SYGVKD. In nucleotides, the CDR3 is TGTGCCATCAGTGAGTCTGGGGTAGCGGGAGTCTATGAGCAGTTCTTC. This encodes CAISESGVAGVYEQFF.

This chain links TRBV11-1 with TRBJ2-7, with 9 bases fitting TRBD1. The CDR3 runs to 16 residues. With 5 bases clipped from V and 4 bases from J, the junction kept 12 bases outside the gene matches. Looked up from germline, CDR1 is SGHAT and CDR2 is FQDESV (reference sequence). CDR3 sequence: CASSQDPGTGWYEQYF. The CDR3 DNA reads as TGTGCCAGCAGCCAAGACCCCGGGACAGGGTGGTACGAGCAGTACTTC. The whole variable domain, filled in from reference TRBV11-1 and TRBJ2-7, reads EAEVAQSPRYKITEKSQAVAFWCDPISGHATLYWYRQILGQGPELLVQFQDESVVDDSQLPKDRFSAERLKGVDSTLKIQPAELGDSAMYLCASSQDPGTGWYEQYFGPGTRLTVT.

The genes are TRBV18 and TRBJ2-3; D may match TRBD1 or TRBD2 (5 bases each). Germline loops: CDR1 KGHSH, CDR2 LQKENI. Trimming cost V 1 base and J 1 base, with 15 bases left between them. CDR3 length: 17 residues. The CDR3 loop is CASSPLRGALGTDTQYF. CDR3 DNA sequence: TGTGCCAGCTCACCACTGAGAGGGGCACTAGGCACAGATACGCAGTATTTT. Together with reference TRBV18 and TRBJ2-3, the CDR3 gives the full variable domain: NAGVMQNPRHLVRRRGQEARLRCSPMKGHSHVYWYRQLPEEGLKFMVYLQKENIIDESGMPKERFSAEFPKEGPSILRIQQVVRGDSAAYFCASSPLRGALGTDTQYFGPGTRLTVL.

The chain has TRBV13 and TRBJ2-2, with 7 bases aligning to TRBD1. Germline V gene lookup returns CDR1 PRHDT and CDR2 FYEKMQ (reference sequence). The CDR3 is 16 residues long. The ends lost 6 bases at V and 2 bases at J; junction bases unmatched: 9. The CDR3 is CASRPDRTGNTGELFF. The DNA of the CDR3 is TGTGCCAGCAGACCAGACCGGACAGGAAACACCGGGGAGCTGTTTTTT.

Here the CDR3 DNA reads TGCGCCAGCAGCCAGCCGGGACAGGGAACCGGGGAGCTGTTTTTT. It specifies CASSQPGQGTGELFF. The chain recombines TRBV5-1 with TRBJ2-2, with 9 nucleotides matching TRBD1. The CDR3 is made up of 15 amino acids. V shed 4 bases, J shed 5 bases, and the junction held 6 bases outside the gene matches. Germline assignment: CDR1 SGHRS and CDR2 YFSETQ.

The DNA of the CDR3 is TGTGCCACCAGTGATTTCAGGGGCGGGGGGTACCAAGAGACCCAGTACTTC. Translating gives CATSDFRGGGYQETQYF. V is TRBV24-1 and J is TRBJ2-5; 8 nucleotides line up with TRBD2. The CDR3 totals 17 residues. The germline gives CDR1 KGHDR, CDR2 SFDVKD. The V gene end was trimmed by 1 base and the J gene end by 0 bases; junction bases not matched to a gene: 6.

This sequence joins TRBV4-3 and TRBJ2-4; D is ambiguous. CDR1 and CDR2 (germline): LGHNA, YSLEER. V lost 0 bases, J lost 0 bases, and 12 bases lay in between. This CDR3 contains 17 residues. The CDR3 region is CASSQEISPLAKNIQYF. The CDR3 DNA follows: TGCGCCAGCAGCCAAGAGATTTCCCCTCTAGCCAAAAACATTCAGTACTTC.

The V call is TRBV6-1, the J call TRBJ1-6; the D gene is possibly TRBD1 (5 bases). The germline gives CDR1 MNHNS, CDR2 SASEGT. Trimming removed 1 base at V and 7 bases at J, with 11 bases between. The CDR3 is 15 residues long. CDR3 in DNA: TGTGCCAGCAGTGAAGTTGGGCAGGGAAATTCACCCCTCCACTTT. Amino acid sequence: CASSEVGQGNSPLHF.

This clone was seen only once. The gene calls are TRBV5-6 and TRBJ1-2; 7 bases agree with TRBD1. Per the germline V gene, CDR1 is SGHDT and CDR2 is YYEEEE. The CDR3 is made up of 13 amino acids. Trimming cost V 4 bases and J 2 bases; bases outside gene matches: 2. The DNA of the CDR3 is TGTGCCAGCAGCGCGACAGGGAACTATGGCTACACCTTC. This codes for CASSATGNYGYTF.

A few counts support this clone. J is TRBJ2-3 and V is TRBV13; 11 nucleotides align to TRBD2. This CDR3 is built from 14 residues. Germline V lookup: CDR1 PRHDT, CDR2 FYEKMQ (reference sequence). V dropped 10 bases and J dropped 7; count of bases not matched to a gene: 10. CDR3 region: CATSYSGGANTQYF. The CDR3 DNA reads as TGTGCCACATCATATAGCGGGGGGGCTAATACGCAGTATTTT.

The chain recombines TRBV9 with TRBJ2-6; D not resolved. This CDR3 has 14 amino acids. Germline values: CDR1 SGDLS, CDR2 YYNGEE. Trimming shortened V by 4 bases and J by 5 bases, and 10 bases separated the two germline ends. The CDR3 sequence: CASSPLMRANVLTF. The DNA of the CDR3 is TGTGCCAGCAGCCCTCTTATGCGGGCCAACGTCCTGACTTTC. Looking up the rest from reference TRBV9 and TRBJ2-6 gives the full variable domain: DSGVTQTPKHLITATGQRVTLRCSPRSGDLSVYWYQQSLDQGLQFLIQYYNGEERAKGNILERFSAQQFPDLHSELNLSSLELGDSALYFCASSPLMRANVLTFGAGSRLTVL.

The chain is built from TRBV28 and TRBJ1-3, with 9 bases aligning to TRBD1. From germline, CDR1 is MDHEN and CDR2 SYDVKM. The CDR3 is 15 residues long. The trim removed 3 bases at V and 4 bases at J, leaving 4 bases unmatched. CDR3 sequence: CASSLSGQGGNTIYF. As DNA, the CDR3 is TGTGCCAGCAGTTTGTCAGGACAGGGGGGAAACACCATATATTTT.

The V and J genes are TRBV6-5 and TRBJ2-7; D possibly corresponds to TRBD2 (6 bases). Germline CDR1 is MNHEY and CDR2 is SVGAGI. This CDR3 region has 15 residues. Trimming shortened V by 4 bases and J by 3 bases, and 16 bases separated the two germline ends. CDR3 sequence (DNA): TGTGCCAGCAGTTCCTCCGGGACTCAAAGCTACGAGCAGTACTTC. Translating gives CASSSSGTQSYEQYF.

The rearrangement joins TRBV28 to TRBJ1-5; D perhaps matches TRBD1 (6 bases). The CDR3 extends over 16 amino acids. CDR1 MDHEN and CDR2 SYDVKM come from the germline V gene. V shed 5 bases and J shed 2 bases, with 16 bases lying between them. The CDR3 sequence: CASSPQQGLGNQPQHF. CDR3 in DNA: TGTGCCAGCAGTCCGCAACAGGGTTTGGGCAATCAGCCCCAGCATTTT.

This clone was recorded once. The CDR3 nucleotides are TGTGCCAGCAGCCGAGGAAGTAACTATGGCTACACCTTC. Translation: CASSRGSNYGYTF. This sequence joins TRBV14 and TRBJ1-2; unclear D gene. Trimming stripped 4 bases from V and 1 base from J, with 7 bases between. This CDR3 is 13 amino acids long. CDR1 and CDR2 (germline): SGHDN, FVKESK.